This TCR beta chain was documented in a study of beta chain features in type 1 diabetes. Study findings and constraints: Naive, central memory and regulatory TCRB repertoires appeared more similar among patients than healthy donors. Patients with Type 1 diabetes showed moderately but significantly shorter TCRB CDR3s in all four CD4+ subsets. Type 1 diabetes patients had fewer VDJ junction insertions and more deletions.

Sorting that relied on CD45RO/CCR7/CD25/CD127/CD95/CD27 yielded CD4+ naive, central memory, regulatory and stem cell-like memory cells. This clone was seen only a few times. Its antigen is as yet unknown. Investigators reverse transcribed all isolated RNA, so they sequenced expressed TCRB transcripts. The method was immunoSEQ multiplex PCR; TCRdb's version includes in-frame clones alone and lacks a portion of them. Counted here are 300,000 to 400,000 clones, about 13% occurring once; the ten biggest clones make up approximately 0.016%. CDR3 length: 11 amino acids. Looked up from germline, CDR1 is MGHDK and CDR2 is SYGVNS. V lost 10 bases, J lost 5 bases, and 12 bases lay in between.

The sequenced sample consisted of naive CD4+ T cells from blood. This TCR derives from a woman under 30 with type 1 diabetes. The rearrangement links TRBV25-1 to TRBJ2-7, with a possible D match to TRBD2 (5 bases). CDR3 sequence: CATAEIDEQYF. Here the CDR3 DNA reads TGTGCCACAGCGGAAATAGACGAGCAGTACTTC.